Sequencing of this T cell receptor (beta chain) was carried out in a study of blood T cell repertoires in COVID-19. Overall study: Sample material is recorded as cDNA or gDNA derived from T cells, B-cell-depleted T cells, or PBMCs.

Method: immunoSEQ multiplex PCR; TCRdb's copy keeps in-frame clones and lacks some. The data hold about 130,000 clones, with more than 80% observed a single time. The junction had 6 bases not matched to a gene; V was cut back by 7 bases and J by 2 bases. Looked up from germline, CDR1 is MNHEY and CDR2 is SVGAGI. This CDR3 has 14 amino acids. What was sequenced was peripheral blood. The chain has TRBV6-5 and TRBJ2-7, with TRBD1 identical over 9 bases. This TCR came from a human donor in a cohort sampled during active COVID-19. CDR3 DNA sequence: TGTGCCAGCACTTCCAGGACAGGGGCCTACGAGCAGTACTTC. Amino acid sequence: CASTSRTGAYEQYF.